This T cell receptor (beta chain) emerged from a study of identifying expanded T cells in peripheral blood. TCRdb's table, derived via immunoSEQ multiplex PCR, lists solely in-frame clones and lacks some. The data contain 100,000 to 150,000 clones, over 65% of them singletons. Points from the study as a whole: Approximately 1.2 clones differed between technical replicates, versus 16.4 and 19 over time. Clone count variance between roughly 2-week samples rose with total template count.

A remark on this clone: The antigen remains undetermined.

Per germline, CDR1 LNHDA and CDR2 SQIVND (reference sequence). The CDR3 loop spans 15 amino acids. V lost 5 bases to trimming and J lost 2 bases; unmatched junction nucleotides: 3. No infections or other immune events were documented during collection. What was sequenced was blood. The genes are TRBV19 and TRBJ2-1; 10 bases fit TRBD2. The sequence came from a person aged 18-70 years in good health. CDR3 sequence reads: CASSASGGAYNEQFF. The CDR3 DNA reads TGTGCCAGTAGTGCTAGCGGGGGTGCCTACAATGAGCAGTTCTTC.